The following is a T cell receptor beta chain sequence with its context. Its target is unknown. A CD45RA+ naive subset and a CD45RA-negative memory subset were split from CD4+ cells. This sample is part of a study of shared clonotypes between healthy human individuals. The repertoire was sequenced with immunoSEQ multiplex PCR; TCRdb's copy has only in-frame clones and lacks some. The sample yields about 2.3 million clones, roughly 93% seen once. Regarding the study as a whole: Clonotype sharing among the donors was expected to vary with sequencing depth.

This CDR3 is 16 amino acids long. Sequenced sample: naive CD4+ T cells from PBMCs. Subset reported: CD45RA+ positively selected. The source of this sequence is a man aged 18 to 30 in good health. Some clones in this sample may be carry-over from other donors' samples. The V call is TRBV21-1, the J call TRBJ1-2; the table's D call of TRBD1 was not tested on the DNA. TRBV21-1 is annotated as a pseudogene. The CDR3 DNA sequence: TGTGCCAGCAGCAAAGGGGGTGGGGGCTGTTGCTATGGCTACACCTTC. This codes for CASSKGGGGCCYGYTF.